This is a list of T cell receptor beta chains from one sample in a study of cytomegalovirus exposure and HLA in healthy donors. The table came from immunoSEQ multiplex PCR; TCRdb's copy has only in-frame clones and leaves some out. The profile covers more than 100,000 clones, with around 10% appearing a single time and approximately 7.5% taken by the ten largest. What was sequenced was PBMCs. Receptor source: a woman aged 40 to 49 in good health and CMV-seropositive. Each CDR3 is given with its conserved first and last residue. Fields, in order: J gene, V gene, clone size, D gene, CDR3 protein, CDR3 DNA. A D gene is named only where the DNA matches it firmly. Clone sizes are given selectively: once, few, many, or a class where the clone is expanded.

TRBJ1-2 | TRBV29-1 | . | . | CSVVMGRYGYTF | TGCAGCGTTGTCATGGGGCGCTATGGCTACACCTTC
TRBJ2-7 | TRBV19 | few | . | CASSGAGALMVEQYF | TGTGCCAGTAGTGGCGCGGGGGCCCTCATGGTGGAGCAGTACTTC
TRBJ1-1 | TRBV6-5 | few | . | CASSRQLENTEAFF | TGTGCCAGCAGTCGACAGCTTGAGAACACTGAAGCTTTCTTT
TRBJ2-7 | TRBV6-6 | . | . | CASSSRGQQYF | TGTGCCAGCAGTTCCCGCGGCCAGCAGTACTTC
TRBJ1-3 | TRBV6-5 | few | . | CASSGHSSSGNTIYF | TGTGCCAGCAGTGGACACTCGAGCTCTGGAAACACCATATATTTT
TRBJ2-7 | TRBV11-2 | . | TRBD2 | CASSSLAGVTYEQYF | TGTGCCAGCAGCTCGCTAGCGGGGGTTACCTACGAGCAGTACTTC
TRBJ1-4 | TRBV10-2 | . | . | CASSEAAGLTNEKLFF | TGCGCCAGCAGTGAGGCCGCAGGGCTGACTAATGAAAAACTGTTTTTT
TRBJ1-4 | TRBV10-3 | . | TRBD1 | CAIRPTGEREKLFF | TGTGCCATCCGCCCGACAGGGGAACGGGAAAAACTGTTTTTT
TRBJ1-1 | TRBV4-2 | few | . | CASSQDRLGGNTEAFF | TGTGCCAGCAGCCAAGATCGTCTCGGCGGCAACACTGAAGCTTTCTTT
TRBJ2-7 | TRBV7-8 | few | . | CASSPGRQSQGQYF | TGTGCCAGCAGCCCCGGCAGGCAGTCACAGGGGCAGTACTTC
TRBJ1-2 | TRBV5-4 | . | . | CASSVQTGSNYGYTF | TGTGCCAGCAGCGTGCAGACAGGTTCTAACTATGGCTACACCTTC
TRBJ2-4 | TRBV20-1 | few | . | CSVPRRNIRYF | TGCAGTGTCCCGCGGAGGAACATTCGGTACTTC
TRBJ2-6 | TRBV10-3 | few | . | CAISEVREASGANVLTF | TGTGCCATCAGTGAGGTCAGGGAGGCCTCTGGGGCCAACGTCCTGACTTTC
TRBJ1-6 | TRBV12-5 | . | . | CASGLVTGSGSPLHF | TGTGCTAGTGGTTTAGTCACAGGGTCGGGGTCACCCCTCCACTTT
TRBJ1-2 | TRBV5-6 | . | TRBD1 | CASSLTPGAGGYGYTF | TGTGCCAGCAGCTTGACCCCCGGGGCAGGGGGTTATGGCTACACCTTC
TRBJ2-2 | TRBV7-2 | . | . | CASSQRRDSGTGELFF | TGTGCCAGCAGTCAAAGACGGGACTCAGGGACCGGGGAGCTGTTTTTT
TRBJ1-4 | TRBV21-1 | few | . | CAGLLQGSQVRKLFF | TGTGCCGGATTACTACAGGGCTCTCAGGTCCGAAAACTGTTTTTT
TRBJ1-1 | TRBV10-1 | few | TRBD1 | CASSETGIPNTEAFF | TGCGCCAGCAGCGAGACAGGGATCCCGAACACTGAAGCTTTCTTT
TRBJ2-1 | TRBV5-4 | . | TRBD2 | CASSSGLAGGRDNEQFF | TGTGCCAGCAGCTCCGGACTAGCGGGGGGGCGGGACAATGAGCAGTTCTTC
TRBJ2-7 | TRBV5-6 | . | TRBD1 | CASSSTGGDEQYF | TGTGCCAGCAGCTCAACAGGGGGCGACGAGCAGTACTTC
TRBJ1-2 | TRBV27 | . | TRBD1 | CASSPSTGNYGYTF | TGTGCCAGCAGCCCATCGACAGGGAACTATGGCTACACCTTC
TRBJ1-2 | TRBV4-3 | few | TRBD1 | CASRPTGGGYGYTF | TGCGCCAGCAGACCAACAGGGGGCGGCTATGGCTACACCTTC
TRBJ2-5 | TRBV7-7 | . | . | CASSSGLLETQYF | TGTGCCAGCAGCTCCGGTCTCCTGGAGACCCAGTACTTC
TRBJ1-4 | TRBV15 | . | . | CATSRDLSGEKLFF | TGTGCCACCAGCAGAGATCTTTCGGGGGAAAAACTGTTTTTT
TRBJ1-6 | TRBV4-3 | . | . | CASSQGSDNSPLHF | TGCGCCAGCAGCCAAGGATCAGATAATTCACCCCTCCACTTT
TRBJ1-1 | TRBV9 | . | TRBD1 | CASSPGQGAMNTEAFF | TGTGCCAGCAGCCCCGGACAGGGGGCCATGAACACTGAAGCTTTCTTT
TRBJ1-5 | TRBV18 | few | . | CASSPGGGDQPQHF | TGTGCCAGCTCACCAGGTGGCGGAGATCAGCCCCAGCATTTT
TRBJ2-5 | TRBV9 | . | TRBD2 | CASSDGTSGVQETQYF | TGTGCCAGCAGCGATGGGACTAGCGGTGTACAAGAGACCCAGTACTTC
TRBJ2-3 | TRBV6-1 | few | . | CASSEQGGGTDTQYF | TGTGCCAGCAGTGAACAGGGGGGCGGTACAGATACGCAGTATTTT
TRBJ2-3 | TRBV6-5 | . | . | CASSFVSFDTQYF | TGTGCCAGCAGTTTTGTTTCATTTGATACGCAGTATTTT
TRBJ2-5 | TRBV7-2 | few | . | CASSLEGGGGETQYF | TGTGCCAGCAGCTTAGAGGGCGGGGGCGGAGAGACCCAGTACTTC
TRBJ1-3 | TRBV5-1 | few | TRBD1 | CASSLDRPASGNTIYF | TGCGCCAGCAGCCTGGACAGGCCTGCCTCTGGAAACACCATATATTTT
TRBJ2-1 | TRBV7-2 | . | TRBD2 | CASSLAVRGENEQFF | TGTGCCAGCAGCTTAGCTGTGCGGGGGGAGAATGAGCAGTTCTTC
TRBJ2-3 | TRBV5-1 | few | . | CASSLDSSPADTQYF | TGCGCCAGCAGCTTGGACTCATCACCGGCAGATACGCAGTATTTT
TRBJ2-7 | TRBV19 | few | TRBD1 | CASSLWTGYEQYF | TGTGCCAGTAGTCTATGGACAGGCTACGAGCAGTACTTC